The 31 T cell receptor beta chains in this list originate from one sample, sequenced in a study of T cell responses to AZD1222 COVID-19 vaccine. Using immunoSEQ multiplex PCR, the repertoire was profiled, and TCRdb retains in-frame clones only, with some absent. The data show about 76,000 clones, with over 65% seen just once and 27% held by the top ten. The sequenced sample was peripheral blood, obtained 28 days after the second dose of the MenACWY control vaccine. The receptors were sampled from an adult who received the MenACWY meningococcal vaccine as a control.

This clone came up once. The chain employs TRBV11-2 and TRBJ2-2, with a possible D match to TRBD1 (5 bases). The CDR3 is made up of 13 amino acids. The V end lost 5 bases, the J end lost 8 bases, and 12 bases lay between the germline ends. CDR1 SGHAT and CDR2 FQNNGV come from the germline V gene. DNA for the CDR3: TGTGCCAGCAGCGTCGAAAGGGGAGGGGAGCTGTTTTTT. Translated, it gives CASSVERGGELFF.

This sequence joins TRBV11-2 and TRBJ2-1, with 8 bases lining up with TRBD2. Germline V CDR1 and CDR2: SGHAT, FQNNGV. This CDR3 is built from 15 residues. J gave up 4 bases and V 4 bases, and 6 bases lay outside the gene matches. This CDR3 reads CASSSRASGYNEQFF. CDR3 nucleotides: TGTGCCAGCAGCTCCCGGGCTAGCGGGTACAATGAGCAGTTCTTC.

This chain uses TRBV5-8 with TRBJ1-6; D ambiguous. The CDR3 runs to 15 residues. Trimming removed 1 base at V and 8 bases at J, with 13 bases between. The germline gives CDR1 SGHTS, CDR2 YDEGEE. The CDR3 DNA follows: TGTGCCAGCAGCTTGATTCTGGGGATTGATTCACCCCTCCACTTT. Its protein is CASSLILGIDSPLHF.

This chain joins TRBV3-1 (or the pseudogene TRBV3-2) and TRBJ1-6, with D maybe TRBD1 (5 bases). V shed 5 bases and J shed 7 bases, with 18 bases lying between them. CDR1 LGHDT and CDR2 YNNKEL come from the germline V gene (reference sequence). The CDR3 length is 16 residues. DNA for the CDR3: TGTGCCAGCAGCTTGGGTCCGGGACTCTTAAATTCACCCCTCCACTTT. It yields the protein CASSLGPGLLNSPLHF.

This chain joins TRBV6-6 and TRBJ2-7; 8 bases match TRBD1. The CDR3 loop spans 13 amino acids. Germline V CDR1 and CDR2: MNHNY, SVGAGI (reference sequence). The J segment lost 5 bases and the V segment lost 5 bases, leaving 5 bases of the junction unmatched. The CDR3 spells CASSPDRGHEQYF. In DNA form, the CDR3 reads TGTGCCAGCAGTCCCGACAGGGGTCACGAGCAGTACTTC.

This clone has only one observation. The rearrangement links TRBV10-3 to TRBJ1-3, with D tentatively TRBD1 (5 bases). Germline V gene data show CDR1 as ENHRY and CDR2 as SYGVKD. There are 14 residues in the CDR3. Trimming shortened V by 3 bases and J by 3 bases, and 9 bases separated the two germline ends. CDR3 nucleotide sequence: TGTGCCATCAGTGACAGGGTCTATGGAAACACCATATATTTT. Translation: CAISDRVYGNTIYF.

The V call is TRBV6-1, the J call TRBJ2-5; D gene uncertain. The germline CDR1 and CDR2 sequences are MNHNS and SASEGT. The CDR3 has 13 amino acids. Between the trimmed V and J ends, which lost 3 bases and 2 bases, there was a span of 7 bases. CDR3 residues: CASSDRHQETQYF. The CDR3 region has the DNA TGTGCCAGCAGTGATCGGCATCAAGAGACCCAGTACTTC.

The chain joins TRBV15 to TRBJ1-2; D is undetermined. This CDR3 comprises 16 residues. CDR1 is LNHNV, CDR2 YYDKDF, per germline (reference sequence). V was cut by 0 bases and J by 2 bases, with 13 bases left in between. CDR3 protein: CATSRDLLSGNYGYTF. The CDR3 nucleotides are TGTGCCACCAGCAGAGATCTATTGTCAGGAAACTATGGCTACACCTTC.

The chain combines TRBV3-1 (or the pseudogene TRBV3-2) with TRBJ2-1; no reliable D call. Per germline, CDR1 LGHDT and CDR2 YNNKEL (reference sequence). The CDR3 has 16 residues. Trimming removed 4 bases from V and 2 bases from J, with 15 bases in between. DNA for the CDR3: TGTGCCAGCAGCCCATCCTACGGGTACGCCTACAATGAGCAGTTCTTC. Translating gives CASSPSYGYAYNEQFF.

The chain is built from TRBV10-2 and TRBJ2-5; 8 nucleotides line up with TRBD2. V shed 6 bases and J 5 bases; nucleotides not matched to a gene: 5. Per germline, CDR1 WSHSY and CDR2 SAAADI. This CDR3 is built from 13 residues. The CDR3 loop is CASSVGLAETQYF. The CDR3 DNA follows: TGCGCCAGCAGCGTAGGACTAGCTGAGACCCAGTACTTC.

The rearrangement joins TRBV5-1 to TRBJ2-3; no reliable D call. V dropped 0 bases and J dropped 2 bases, with 10 bases sitting between them. This CDR3 is 15 amino acids long. Germline V gives CDR1 SGHRS, CDR2 YFSETQ. CDR3: CASSLEDRYTDTQYF. Here the CDR3 DNA reads TGCGCCAGCAGCTTGGAGGATCGTTACACAGATACGCAGTATTTT.

The chain carries TRBV2 and TRBJ1-6, with TRBD1 matching 7 bases. Germline V gene data show CDR1 as SNHLY and CDR2 as FYNNEI. V trimming: 5 bases; J trimming: 7 bases; junction bases outside the gene matches: 14. The CDR3 is 17 amino acids. The CDR3 is CASSPNLIRDSNSPLHF. CDR3 bases: TGTGCCAGCAGTCCTAACCTCATCCGGGACAGCAATTCACCCCTCCACTTT.

V is TRBV6-1 and J is TRBJ2-2; TRBD2 matches 7 bases. V shed 6 bases, J shed 7 bases, and the junction held 17 bases outside the gene matches. CDR1 is MNHNS and CDR2 is SASEGT in the germline V gene. This CDR3 spans 17 amino acids. The CDR3 spells CASSESAARLALGELFF. CDR3 DNA: TGTGCCAGCAGCGAATCGGCAGCCCGACTAGCTCTCGGGGAGCTGTTTTTT.

V is TRBV30 and J is TRBJ1-1, with TRBD1 as a possible D gene (5 bases). CDR1 and CDR2 (germline): GTSNPN, SVGIG (reference sequence). The germline V and J ends were trimmed by 2 bases and 4 bases, with 17 bases remaining between them. The CDR3 contains 15 residues. This CDR3 is CAWSTGLTGTTEAFF. For the CDR3, the DNA is TGTGCCTGGAGTACGGGCCTGACGGGGACCACTGAAGCTTTCTTT.

Note on this clone: This sequence may be a read error, since a much larger clone differs from it by one base. The rearrangement uses TRBV5-6 and TRBJ1-2, with 10 bases fitting TRBD1. The trim removed 3 bases at V and 7 bases at J, leaving 12 bases unmatched. The germline gives CDR1 SGHDT, CDR2 YYEEEE. There are 16 residues in the CDR3. The CDR3 region has the DNA TGTGCCAGCAGCTATGGACAGGGGGGGGGTCTGAGTGGCTACACCTTC. Amino acids: CASSYGQGGGLSGYTF.

J is TRBJ2-1 and V is TRBV6-2 or TRBV6-3; perhaps TRBD2 as D (7 bases). Germline CDR1 MNHEY, CDR2 SVGEGT. The ends were cut back, 2 bases at V and 1 base at J, with 21 bases in the middle. The CDR3 sequence is 19 residues long. The CDR3 is CASSYKQEGGGLSYNEQFF. The CDR3 nucleotides are TGTGCCAGCAGTTACAAGCAGGAGGGCGGGGGCCTTTCCTACAATGAGCAGTTCTTC.

This chain joins TRBV2 and TRBJ1-5, with TRBD1 matching over 8 bases. Germline V gene data show CDR1 as SNHLY and CDR2 as FYNNEI. CDR3 size: 16 residues. The trim removed 6 bases at V and 0 bases at J, leaving 7 bases unmatched. Written as DNA, the CDR3 is TGTGCCAGCAGCAGGGACAGGACTTATAGCAATCAGCCCCAGCATTTT. Translation: CASSRDRTYSNQPQHF. Supplemented by reference TRBV2 and TRBJ1-5, the full variable domain reads EPEVTQTPSHQVTQMGQEVILRCVPISNHLYFYWYRQILGQKVEFLVSFYNNEISEKSEIFDDQFSVERPDGSNFTLKIRSTKLEDSAMYFCASSRDRTYSNQPQHFGDGTRLSIL.

The sample holds one count of this clone. The chain couples TRBV28 to TRBJ1-2, with a tentative D call TRBD1 (6 bases). The ends were cut back, 11 bases at V and 4 bases at J, with 17 bases in the middle. CDR3 length: 13 residues. Germline V CDR1 and CDR2: MDHEN, SYDVKM. CDR3 protein: CAVRGILSYGYTF. The CDR3, as DNA: TGTGCCGTCAGGGGTATCCTCAGCTATGGCTACACCTTC.

The chain joins TRBV7-9 to TRBJ2-5, with D possibly called TRBD1 or TRBD2 (5 bases each). The germline V gene has CDR1 SEHNR and CDR2 FQNEAQ (reference sequence). V was pared by 4 bases and J by 2 bases, with 8 bases between. The CDR3 consists of 13 residues. The CDR3: CASSWDVQETQYF. The CDR3 DNA reads TGTGCCAGCAGCTGGGACGTGCAAGAGACCCAGTACTTC.

The chain joins TRBV3-1 (or the pseudogene TRBV3-2) to TRBJ1-1, with 7 bases fitting TRBD1. This CDR3 has 15 residues. Germline V gives CDR1 LGHDT, CDR2 YNNKEL (reference sequence). V lost 9 bases and J lost 3; bases outside the gene matches: 13. The CDR3, as DNA: TGTGCCAGTCGTTCATTAACAGGGGTGTACACTGAAGCTTTCTTT. Residues: CASRSLTGVYTEAFF.

V usage is TRBV19 and J usage is TRBJ2-6, with 9 bases fitting TRBD2. In germline, CDR1 is LNHDA, CDR2 SQIVND (reference sequence). The V segment lost 3 bases and the J segment 4 bases; nucleotides outside the gene matches: 7. This CDR3 is 17 amino acids long. This chain's CDR3 is CASSIRAGGGGANVLTF. The CDR3 DNA is TGTGCCAGTAGTATTAGAGCGGGAGGAGGCGGGGCCAACGTCCTGACTTTC. The full variable domain, rest sourced from reference TRBV19 and TRBJ2-6, is DGGITQSPKYLFRKEGQNVTLSCEQNLNHDAMYWYRQDPGQGLRLIYYSQIVNDFQKGDIAEGYSVSREKKESFPLTVTSAQKNPTAFYLCASSIRAGGGGANVLTFGAGSRLTVL.

The chain uses TRBV27 and TRBJ2-2; D not certain. From germline, CDR1 is MNHEY and CDR2 SMNVEV (reference sequence). Trimming shortened V by 5 bases and J by 6 bases, and 13 bases separated the two germline ends. The CDR3 length is 14 residues. Here the CDR3 reads CASSAYLGSGELFF. The CDR3 coding sequence is TGTGCCAGCAGTGCCTACTTGGGGTCCGGGGAGCTGTTTTTT.

Details on this clone: Other nucleotide sequences in the sample specify the same CDR3. This chain uses TRBV3-1 (or the pseudogene TRBV3-2) with TRBJ1-1, with D unresolved. CDR1 and CDR2 (germline): LGHDT, YNNKEL (reference sequence). This CDR3 has 12 amino acids. With 3 bases removed from V and 5 bases from J, the gap between germline ends came to 7 bases. The CDR3 spells CASSQGATEAFF. The CDR3 nucleotides are TGTGCCAGCAGCCAGGGAGCGACTGAAGCTTTCTTT.

This chain connects TRBV3-1 (or the pseudogene TRBV3-2) to TRBJ1-2; no clear D. V was clipped by 3 bases and J by 3 bases, with 11 bases between them. The germline CDR1 and CDR2 sequences are LGHDT and YNNKEL (reference sequence). The CDR3 covers 14 residues. CDR3 region: CASSHGARDYGYTF. DNA of the CDR3: TGTGCCAGCAGCCATGGAGCGCGAGACTATGGCTACACCTTC.

The rearrangement links TRBV19 to TRBJ1-1, with D uncertain. CDR1 LNHDA and CDR2 SQIVND come from the germline V gene (reference sequence). CDR3 length: 13 amino acids. V lost 3 bases and J lost 4, with 9 bases in between. The CDR3 DNA reads as TGTGCCAGTAGTATCTCGGTGAGCACTGAAGCTTTCTTT. Translation gives CASSISVSTEAFF.

The gene calls are TRBV5-1 and TRBJ2-5; weak D call: TRBD1 (6 bases). With 4 bases removed from V and 4 bases from J, the gap between germline ends came to 20 bases. The CDR3 runs to 16 residues. The germline CDR1 and CDR2 sequences are SGHRS and YFSETQ. The CDR3: CASSPALTGGRETQYF. In nucleotides, the CDR3 is TGCGCCAGCAGCCCAGCCTTGACAGGAGGACGAGAGACCCAGTACTTC.

Note on this clone: This is likely a read error, given that the CDR3 carries no conserved phenylalanine or tryptophan at its end. It is unclear where the CDR3 begins or ends on the DNA, so no DNA is shown, and the CDR3 is as TCRdb lists it. This chain uses TRBV30 with TRBJ1-1. Germline CDR1 and CDR2: GTSNPN and SVGIG (reference sequence). 22 amino acids form the CDR3, both terminal residues included. The CDR3 spells CAWSPHTSVPGVYGGGQGEAFS.

The V and J genes are TRBV10-2 and TRBJ1-2, with TRBD1 matching 9 bases. The germline gives CDR1 WSHSY, CDR2 SAAADI. V was pared by 7 bases and J by 8 bases, with 17 bases of the junction left unmatched. The CDR3 spans 16 residues. The CDR3, as DNA: TGCGCCAGCACCGGAGCCGGGACAGGGTCCTCCGCCGGCTACACCTTC. This gives the protein CASTGAGTGSSAGYTF.

This clone showed up just once. The CDR3 DNA follows: TGTGCCAGCAGTGTTGAGTCTATCTACGAGCAGTACTTC. This gives the protein CASSVESIYEQYF. The chain carries TRBV2 and TRBJ2-7; D not resolved. Germline assignment: CDR1 SNHLY and CDR2 FYNNEI. Trimming left V 4 bases short and J 3 bases short, with 10 bases between. CDR3 length equals 13 residues.

The J gene is TRBJ1-6, the V gene TRBV6-1, with D unresolved. The V gene lost 3 bases and the J gene lost 7 bases, with 19 bases spanning the gap. CDR1 and CDR2 from the germline V gene are MNHNS and SASEGT. The CDR3 is 17 amino acids. The chain's CDR3 is CASSEGSGKGPNSPLHF. CDR3 DNA: TGTGCCAGCAGTGAGGGGTCGGGAAAGGGTCCCAATTCACCCCTCCACTTT.

The DNA of the CDR3 is TGTGCCAGCAGCTTTGGAATTCAGGTGGGACAGTTGAATGAGCAGTTCTTC. As protein: CASSFGIQVGQLNEQFF. The chain employs TRBV7-6 and TRBJ2-1; 7 bases agree with TRBD1. Germline V gene data show CDR1 as SGHVS and CDR2 as FNYEAQ. The V and J ends lost 3 bases and 7 bases, in that order; junction bases with no gene match: 15. The CDR3 spans 17 residues. Full variable domain (rest looked up from reference TRBV7-6 and TRBJ2-1): GAGVSQSPRYKVTKRGQDVALRCDPISGHVSLYWYRQALGQGPEFLTYFNYEAQQDKSGLPNDRFSAERPEGSISTLTIQRTEQRDSAMYRCASSFGIQVGQLNEQFFGPGTRLTVL.